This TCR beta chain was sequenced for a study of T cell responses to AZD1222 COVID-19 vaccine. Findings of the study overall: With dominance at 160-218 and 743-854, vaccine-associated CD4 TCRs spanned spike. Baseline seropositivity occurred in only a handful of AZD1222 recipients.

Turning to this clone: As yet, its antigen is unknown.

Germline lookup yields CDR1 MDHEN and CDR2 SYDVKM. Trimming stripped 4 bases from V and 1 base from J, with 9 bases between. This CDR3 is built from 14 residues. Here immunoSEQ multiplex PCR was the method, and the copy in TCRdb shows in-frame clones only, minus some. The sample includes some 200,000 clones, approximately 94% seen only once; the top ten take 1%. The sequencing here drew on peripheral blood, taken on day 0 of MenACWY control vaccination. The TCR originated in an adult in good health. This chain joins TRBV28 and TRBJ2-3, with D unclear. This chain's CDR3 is CASSSPARTDTQYF. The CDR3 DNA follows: TGTGCCAGCAGTTCTCCCGCCCGCACAGATACGCAGTATTTT.